This T cell receptor (beta chain) was recorded in a study of T cells in Graves' hyperthyroidism and ophthalmopathy. Trimming left V 1 base short and J 7 bases short, with 6 bases between. Looked up from germline, CDR1 is LNHNV and CDR2 is YYDKDF (reference sequence). The CDR3 runs 12 residues. Study-wide findings and caveats: Researchers report that a 13 V-J model separated ophthalmopathy from stable hyperthyroidism. In the blood, most expanded thyroid clonotypes above 0.001 appeared as well.

There are many counts of this clonotype. Its antigen is undetermined. Diagnoses used clinical symptoms, serum thyroxine and TRAb, thyroid ultrasound and orbital computed tomography. TCR beta CDR3 regions were amplified from RNA transcripts. An initial round of RT-PCR targeting the TCR CDR3 relied on the HTBI primer set. TCRdb re-called the multiplex PCR reads with MiXCR, one entry per CDR3 protein. The sample has about 400,000 distinct CDR3 sequences, about 16% seen once. The origin of this receptor is a woman aged 55-75 years with Graves' ophthalmopathy. Sequenced: blood. V is TRBV15 and J is TRBJ2-3; unclear D gene. In DNA form, the CDR3 reads TGTGCCACCAGCAGAGGGTGGAATACGCAGTATTTT. Translated, it gives CATSRGWNTQYF.